One T cell receptor beta chain is described in this entry. The antigen remains undetermined. PCR was performed using 60 Vbeta and 13 Jbeta primers. Method: immunoSEQ multiplex PCR; TCRdb's copy keeps in-frame clones and lacks some. Across more than 100,000 clones, the top ten clones capture around 3.5% of the sample. The sample originates from a study of cytomegalovirus exposure and HLA in healthy donors. General study points: In a later analysis, an Asian-associated ancestry cluster reportedly showed fewer N-insertions than the approximately 700-donor mean. Solely CMV serostatus was available to characterize immune exposure. A link between a missense DCLRE1C variant and TCR beta V- and J-gene trimming emerged from a later analysis.

The CDR3 is 13 amino acids. The germline V gene has CDR1 SGHAT and CDR2 FQNNGV. V was clipped by 5 bases and J by 4 bases, with 11 bases between them. The chain employs TRBV11-2 and TRBJ1-2, with D hard to call. The specimen sequenced was PBMCs. This receptor was taken from a man between 35 and 55 years old in good health and CMV-seronegative. The CDR3 loop reads CASSRIALYGYTF. The CDR3 DNA reads TGTGCCAGCAGCCGGATAGCCCTCTATGGCTACACCTTC.